The T cell receptor beta chain under discussion was sequenced for a study of shared clonotypes between healthy human individuals. Study details: Three plates each covered CD4 naive and memory; CD8 naive two, CD8 memory one.

This CDR3 region has 13 residues. The V gene's germline CDR1 is SGDLS and CDR2 YYNGEE. The trim removed 7 bases at V and 6 bases at J, leaving 5 bases unmatched. Sequencing was performed with immunoSEQ multiplex PCR; in TCRdb, only in-frame clones are kept and a portion is missing. The sample has over a million clones; roughly 74% are singletons. The source of this sequence is a man between 18 and 29 years old in good health. Some clones in this sample may be carry-over from other donors' samples. The rearrangement joins TRBV9 to TRBJ2-3; 10 bases line up with TRBD2. Sequenced: memory CD4+ T cells from PBMCs. Subset given: CD45RA-negative fraction. This CDR3 reads CASAQAGGDTQYF. DNA of the CDR3: TGTGCCAGCGCCCAAGCGGGAGGGGATACGCAGTATTTT.